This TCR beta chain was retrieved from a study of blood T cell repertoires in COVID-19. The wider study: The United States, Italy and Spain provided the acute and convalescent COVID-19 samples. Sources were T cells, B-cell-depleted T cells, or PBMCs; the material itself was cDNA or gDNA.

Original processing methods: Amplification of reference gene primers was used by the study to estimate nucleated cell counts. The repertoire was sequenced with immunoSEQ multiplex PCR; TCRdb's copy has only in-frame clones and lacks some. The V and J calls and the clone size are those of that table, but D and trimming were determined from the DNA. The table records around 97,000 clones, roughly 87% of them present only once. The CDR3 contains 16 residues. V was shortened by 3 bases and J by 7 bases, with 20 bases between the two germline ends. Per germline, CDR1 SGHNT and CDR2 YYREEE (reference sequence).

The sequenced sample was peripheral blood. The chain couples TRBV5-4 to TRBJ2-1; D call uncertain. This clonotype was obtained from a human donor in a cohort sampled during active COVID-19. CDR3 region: CASSSFSSNPRNEQFF. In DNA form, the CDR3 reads TGTGCCAGCAGCTCTTTCTCCAGCAACCCCAGGAATGAGCAGTTCTTC.